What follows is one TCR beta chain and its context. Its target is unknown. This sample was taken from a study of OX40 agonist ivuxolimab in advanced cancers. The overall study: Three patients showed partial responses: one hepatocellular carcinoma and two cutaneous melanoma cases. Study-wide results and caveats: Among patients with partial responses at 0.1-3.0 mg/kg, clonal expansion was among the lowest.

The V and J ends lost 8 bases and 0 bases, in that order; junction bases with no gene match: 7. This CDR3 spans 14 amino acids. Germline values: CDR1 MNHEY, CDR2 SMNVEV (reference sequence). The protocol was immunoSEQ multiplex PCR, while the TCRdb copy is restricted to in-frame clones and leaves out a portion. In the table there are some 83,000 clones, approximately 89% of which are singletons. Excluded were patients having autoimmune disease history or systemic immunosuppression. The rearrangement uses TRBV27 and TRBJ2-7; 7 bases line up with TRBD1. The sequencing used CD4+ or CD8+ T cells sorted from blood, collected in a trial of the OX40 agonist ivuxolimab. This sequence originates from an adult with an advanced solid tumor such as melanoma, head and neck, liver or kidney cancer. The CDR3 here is CASGKRDSSYEQYF. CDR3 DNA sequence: TGTGCCAGCGGTAAACGGGACAGCTCCTACGAGCAGTACTTC.